Reported below is one T cell receptor (beta chain). This clone's antigen is unknown. Within one base of it there is no much larger clone, and no base qualities were kept. This specimen comes from a study of graft-versus-host responses after intestinal transplantation (dated by TCRdb to the early 2020s). Regarding the study in general: The transplants that recipients received were multivisceral, liver-intestinal, or isolated intestinal. Anti-thymocyte globulin induction was given to all recipients, followed by maintenance tacrolimus and steroids for two to four years. After intestinal transplantation, graft-versus-host and host-versus-graft alloreactive T cell clones in the graft, circulation and bone marrow were tracked using bulk TCR-beta CDR3 sequencing. To identify alloreactive clones, pre-transplant mixed lymphocyte reaction products were sequenced and then compared with unstimulated pre-transplant donor and recipient T cells. A cohort of about two dozen intestinal transplant recipients, including one retransplant, was enrolled, and 3 patients lacking pretransplant specimens were excluded. Donor T cell macrochimerism was defined as a peak of at least 4% donor T cells among recipient peripheral blood mononuclear cells. Rather than being sequenced by the commercial service, samples from a few later patients were sequenced in-house on an Illumina MiSeq and processed with MiXCR. Here is what the overall study found, with its caveats: Peak levels of circulating GvH clones were associated with declines in HvG clones early after transplant. The relatively low number and heterogeneity of intestinal transplant patients limited the conclusions. High GvH to HvG T cell clonal ratios were observed in the allografts of patients with donor T cell macrochimerism. GvH clones were detected in recipient bone marrow, and some of these GvH clones were observed earlier in ileal mucosa or blood, consistent with an intestinal mucosal origin.

Its CDR3 holds 19 amino acids, cysteine through phenylalanine. The entry retains the CDR3 DNA only, 57 bases that are in frame from base 1. The germline V gene (reference sequence) specifies SGHNT as CDR1 and YYREEE as CDR2. Trimmed from V: 0 bases; trimmed from J: 1 base; junction bases lacking a gene match: 9. Blood samples were collected up to 4 times in the first month after transplant and then at least monthly when available. Libraries were made using the immunoSEQ multiplex PCR assay. For most patients, high-throughput TCR-beta CDR3 sequencing of genomic DNA was performed by Adaptive Biotechnologies. The paper's data handling went like this. Adaptive's ImmunoSEQ software supplied the TCR sequencing data for 15 to 20 patients, while MiXCR and VDJtools were used to process three other patients. Because the origin of CDR3 nucleotide sequences shared between donor and recipient could not be assigned, those sequences were removed. Alloreactive clones required at least 2-fold expansion over unstimulated cells and minimum CFSE-low frequency of 0.002% (template counts) or 0.001% (read counts). Mappable clones were those detected in sequenced pre-transplant spleen, lymph node, or MLR CFSE-low populations of the donor or recipient. Cumulative frequency of alloreactive clones was calculated as a percentage of all sequences weighted by copy number. Here the immuneACCESS table is served through TCRdb, limited to in-frame sequences with V and J called. Missing clones are a known gap in these copies; in checked studies unresolved V genes cover under half, and the rest lacks a known reason. The DNA was the basis for D and trimming; V, J and clone size are from that table. Here the sample has tens of thousands of clones; about four fifths occur a single time. In total, the top ten clones hold roughly 4% of the sample.

The chain links TRBV5-4 with TRBJ2-1; 11 bases in the middle match TRBD2. This specimen was PBMCs, taken 1,000 to 1,300 days after transplant. The TCR sequence derives from a human patient who received an intestinal transplant, so some T cells may come from the graft donor. The bases read TGTGCCAGCAGCTTGGGTTTAGCGGGAGGGCCTCAGTCCTACAATGAGCAGTTCTTC. This codes for CASSLGLAGGPQSYNEQFF.